This T cell receptor (beta chain) was observed in a study of technical replicates of blood from a few donors. Clones were read by immunoSEQ multiplex PCR, and TCRdb kept only the in-frame ones, dropping some. The table includes 70,000 to 95,000 clones, around 92% detected once. The specimen was T cells isolated from PBMCs. The origin of this receptor is a human donor in good health. Some clones in this sample may be carry-over from other donors' samples.

CDR3 coding DNA: TGTGCCAGCTCAACCTTCGGAGGGACTGAAAAACTGTTTTTT. It translates to CASSTFGGTEKLFF. This chain uses TRBV18 with TRBJ1-4; tentatively, D is TRBD1 (5 bases). In germline, CDR1 is KGHSH, CDR2 LQKENI. CDR3 size: 14 residues. With 5 bases removed from V and 7 bases from J, the gap between germline ends came to 14 bases. Using reference TRBV18 and TRBJ1-4 for the parts outside the CDR3, the full variable domain is NAGVMQNPRHLVRRRGQEARLRCSPMKGHSHVYWYRQLPEEGLKFMVYLQKENIIDESGMPKERFSAEFPKEGPSILRIQQVVRGDSAAYFCASSTFGGTEKLFFGSGTQLSVL.